This T cell receptor (beta chain) stems from a study of early T cells in non-severe SARS-CoV-2 infection. MiXCR, applied by TCRdb to the 5' RACE reads, yields one record per CDR3 protein. The sample carries some 80,000 distinct CDR3 sequences, about 10% recorded once. Points from the study as a whole: A preference for anti-spike CD8 responses marked VDJdb matching, which missed private and CD4 specificities.

Turning to this clonotype: Its antigen is still unknown.

The sequence came from an adult who was a healthcare worker with PCR-confirmed SARS-CoV-2 infection or an uninfected control (not recorded which). The sample was whole blood, taken at baseline.

CDR3 region: CASSFVGNGYTF. Here the CDR3 DNA reads TGTGCCAGCTCCTTCGTGGGGAATGGCTACACCTTC. The rearrangement uses TRBV6-6 and TRBJ1-2; D call uncertain. Trimming shortened V by 8 bases and J by 6 bases, and 13 bases separated the two germline ends. The CDR3 is 12 amino acids. Germline V CDR1 and CDR2: MNHNY, SVGAGI (reference sequence).